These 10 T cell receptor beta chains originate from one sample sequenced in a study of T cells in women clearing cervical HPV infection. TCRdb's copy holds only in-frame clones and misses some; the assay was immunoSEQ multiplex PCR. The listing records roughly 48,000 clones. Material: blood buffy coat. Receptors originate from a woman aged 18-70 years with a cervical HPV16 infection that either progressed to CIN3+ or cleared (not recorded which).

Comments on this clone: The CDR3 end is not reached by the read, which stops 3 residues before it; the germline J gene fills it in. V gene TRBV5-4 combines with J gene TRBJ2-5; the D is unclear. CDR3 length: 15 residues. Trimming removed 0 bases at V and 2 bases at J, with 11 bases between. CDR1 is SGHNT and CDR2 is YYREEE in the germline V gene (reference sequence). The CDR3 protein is CASSLVPETQETQYF. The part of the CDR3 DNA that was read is TGTGCCAGCAGCTTGGTGCCAGAAACACAAGAGACC.

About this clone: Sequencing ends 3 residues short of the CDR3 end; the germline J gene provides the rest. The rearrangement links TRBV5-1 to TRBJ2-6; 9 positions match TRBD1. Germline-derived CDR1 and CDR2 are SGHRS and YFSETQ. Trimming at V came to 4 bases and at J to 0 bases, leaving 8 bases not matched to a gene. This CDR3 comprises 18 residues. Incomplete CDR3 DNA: TGCGCCAGCAGCCCAAGGACAGGGGCCGGCTCTGGGGCCAACGTC. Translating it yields CASSPRTGAGSGANV. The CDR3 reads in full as CASSPRTGAGSGANVLTF.

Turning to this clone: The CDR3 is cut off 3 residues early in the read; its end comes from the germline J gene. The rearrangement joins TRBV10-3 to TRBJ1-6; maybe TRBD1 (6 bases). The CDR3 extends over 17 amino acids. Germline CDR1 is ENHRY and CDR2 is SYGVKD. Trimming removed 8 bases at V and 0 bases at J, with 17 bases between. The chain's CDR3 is CAISQHRVGSYNSPLHF. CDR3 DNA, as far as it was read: TGTGCCATCTCCCAACACAGGGTGGGCTCCTATAATTCACCC.

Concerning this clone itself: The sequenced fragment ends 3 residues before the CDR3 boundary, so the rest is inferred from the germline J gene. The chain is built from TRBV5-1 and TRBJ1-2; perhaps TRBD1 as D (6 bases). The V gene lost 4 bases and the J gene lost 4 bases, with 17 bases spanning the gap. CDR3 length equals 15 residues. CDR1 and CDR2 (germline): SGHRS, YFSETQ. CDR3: CASSARGERSYGYTF. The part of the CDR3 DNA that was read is TGCGCCAGCAGCGCCAGGGGCGAGAGATCCTATGGC.

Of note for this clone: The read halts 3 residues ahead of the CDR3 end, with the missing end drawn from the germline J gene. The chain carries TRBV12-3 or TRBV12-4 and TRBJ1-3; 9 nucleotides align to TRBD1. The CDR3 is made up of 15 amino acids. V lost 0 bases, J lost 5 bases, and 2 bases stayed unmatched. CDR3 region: CASSLAGTGRNTIYF. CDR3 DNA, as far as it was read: TGTGCCAGCAGTTTAGCAGGGACAGGGAGAAACACC.

The covered CDR3 bases are TGCGCCAGCAGCTCCGGACTAGCGGGGGGATCTAGCACAGATACG. Translated: CASSSGLAGGSSTDT. The full CDR3 protein is CASSSGLAGGSSTDTQYF. The chain is built from TRBV5-1 and TRBJ2-3; TRBD2 matches 14 bases. Read coverage stops 3 residues before the CDR3 terminus; the germline J gene supplies the remainder. The CDR3 extends over 18 amino acids. Germline V gene lookup returns CDR1 SGHRS and CDR2 YFSETQ. J gave up 0 bases and V 3 bases, and 6 bases lay outside the gene matches.

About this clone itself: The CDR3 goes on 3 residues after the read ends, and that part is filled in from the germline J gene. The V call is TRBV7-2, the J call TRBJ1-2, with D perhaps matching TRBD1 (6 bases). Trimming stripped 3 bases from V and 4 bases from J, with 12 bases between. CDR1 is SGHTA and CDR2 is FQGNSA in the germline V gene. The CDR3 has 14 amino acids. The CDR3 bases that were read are TGTGCCAGCAGCTTCCCAGGGGATAGCTATGGC. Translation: CASSFPGDSYG. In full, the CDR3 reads CASSFPGDSYGYTF. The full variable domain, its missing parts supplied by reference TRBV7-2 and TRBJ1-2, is GAGVSQSPSNKVTEKGKDVELRCDPISGHTALYWYRQSLGQGLEFLIYFQGNSAPDKSGLPSDRFSAERTGGSVSTLTIQRTQQEDSAVYLCASSFPGDSYGYTFGSGTRLTVV.

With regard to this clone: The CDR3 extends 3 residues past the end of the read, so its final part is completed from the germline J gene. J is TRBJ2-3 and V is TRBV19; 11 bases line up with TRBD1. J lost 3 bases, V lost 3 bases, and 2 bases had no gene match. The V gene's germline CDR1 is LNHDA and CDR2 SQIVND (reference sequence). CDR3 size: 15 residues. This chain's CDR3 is CASSIGQGATDTQYF. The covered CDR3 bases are TGTGCCAGTAGTATTGGACAGGGGGCAACAGATACG.

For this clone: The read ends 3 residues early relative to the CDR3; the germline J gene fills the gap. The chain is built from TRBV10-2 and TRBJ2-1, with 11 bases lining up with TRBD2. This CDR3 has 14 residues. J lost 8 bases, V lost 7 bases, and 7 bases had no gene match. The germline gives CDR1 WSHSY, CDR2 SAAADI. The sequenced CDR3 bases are TGCGCCAGCAACGTAGCGGGAGGGGTCGATGAG. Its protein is CASNVAGGVDE. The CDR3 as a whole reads CASNVAGGVDEQFF.

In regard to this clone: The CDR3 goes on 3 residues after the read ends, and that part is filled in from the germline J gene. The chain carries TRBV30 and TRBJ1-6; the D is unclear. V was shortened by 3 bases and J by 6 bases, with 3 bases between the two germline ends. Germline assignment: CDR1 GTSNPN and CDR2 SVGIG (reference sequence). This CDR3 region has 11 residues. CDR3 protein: CAWSVNSPLHF. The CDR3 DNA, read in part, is TGTGCCTGGAGCGTTAATTCACCC.